This T cell receptor beta chain was sequenced during a study of beta chain features in type 1 diabetes (dated by TCRdb to 2016 to 2019). About the study as a whole: Patients and healthy donors did not differ in mean age, gender distribution, total cell number or subset yield. A total of roughly 100 million sorted cells were examined across all samples, and the number of cells per subset was strongly correlated with RNA yield. The study compared the TCRB repertoires of sorted circulating CD4+ T cell subsets in recently diagnosed type 1 diabetes patients with those in matched healthy donors. Naive and central memory subsets were obtained from all 30 or so donors, but regulatory and stem cell-like memory subsets were isolated from only 8 patients and roughly eight healthy donors.

The High Capacity cDNA Reverse Transcription Kit was used to reverse transcribe all of the isolated RNA, meaning that expressed TCRB transcripts were what got sequenced. Deep immunoSEQ sequencing was performed on naive, central memory and regulatory T cell samples, with an average of about 3.6 million total reads per sample. After sorted cells were lysed in RLT buffer, RNA was extracted with DNase-treated RNeasy Micro or Mini kits, with the choice depending on cell number. To prevent cross-contamination, each cell subset was processed individually, whereas patient and healthy donor samples were processed jointly. Using the immunoSEQ multiplex PCR, TCRB sequences were amplified from cDNA into 87-bp fragments spanning the CDR3 region. Sequencing of the amplicons was performed on the Illumina HiSeq platform. Turning to the authors' computational methods: Synthetic template baselines were used to correct PCR bias computationally, reads within Hamming distance 2 were collapsed, and singletons that could not be merged were discarded. Reads were aligned against IMGT to assign V, D and J genes, CDR3 length and insertions or deletions at six rearrangement sites. Within each subset, clonotype counts were normalized to sorted cell number, and only after that were true diversity and Gini coefficients computed with the tcR R package. The overlap coefficient, calculated on TCRB nucleotide sequences, was used to quantify repertoire sharing. Out-of-frame TCRB sequences from naive cells were analyzed as a proxy for the pre-selection repertoire. Here the immuneACCESS table is served through TCRdb, limited to in-frame sequences with V and J called. Missing clones are a known gap in these copies; in checked studies unresolved V genes cover under half, and the rest lacks a known reason. Clonal size and the V and J genes are those of that table, whereas D and trimming came from the DNA. Here the sample has some 280,000 clones; 14% occur a single time. The ten largest make up under 0.02% of the sample.

Each donor gave one peripheral blood draw, averaging approximately 0.12 L, which was collected into heparinised tubes. A BD FACSAria II was used to sort naive, central memory, regulatory and stem cell-like memory CD4+ T cells with a panel that included CD45RO, CCR7, CD25, CD127, CD95 and CD27. All sorted populations exceeded 95% purity. PBMCs were separated immediately by Lymphoprep density gradient centrifugation and were stained directly, without being cultured. So that batch effects would be minimized, each experiment stained and sorted samples in pairs, pairing one healthy donor with one patient. Summary of the overall study and its limitations: Because cDNA was sequenced instead of genomic DNA, activated cells with high expression could be over-represented, although the groups did not differ in activation or CD3 levels. PCR may preferentially amplify shorter templates, but because patient and control samples were amplified and corrected together, any resulting skew would affect both groups equally. Naive, central memory and regulatory TCRB repertoires appeared more similar among patients than among healthy donors. Fewer insertions and more nucleotide deletions at VDJ recombination sites were observed in patients with type 1 diabetes, implying thymic rearrangement abnormalities. Because the HLA sub-analyses included only small numbers of individuals, any influence of HLA type on TCRB rearrangement was left unresolved. Type 1 diabetes patients showed a moderate but significant shortening of TCRB CDR3 length in all four CD4+ subsets.

As encoded in the germline V gene, CDR1 is SGHTA while CDR2 is FQGNSA. Reading from cysteine to phenylalanine, the CDR3 counts 15 amino acids. Only the CDR3 region is kept as DNA, spanning 45 bases read in frame from base 1. V is pruned by 5 bases and J by 1 base, leaving 6 bases of the junction without a gene match. Comments on this clone: Its antigen is unknown. Qualities for individual bases were not recorded, and no much larger clone is one base off.

Recombination joined TRBV7-2 with TRBJ2-7, with 9 bases aligning to TRBD2. The receptor was derived from a man aged 25 to 40 with type 1 diabetes. The specimen was naive CD4+ T cells from blood. Interpreted using the paper, the cell subset or site label stands for: true naive CD4+ T cells. The CDR3 protein is CASSLWTSASYEQYF. The sequence in DNA is TGTGCCAGCAGCCTTTGGACTAGCGCATCCTACGAGCAGTACTTC.